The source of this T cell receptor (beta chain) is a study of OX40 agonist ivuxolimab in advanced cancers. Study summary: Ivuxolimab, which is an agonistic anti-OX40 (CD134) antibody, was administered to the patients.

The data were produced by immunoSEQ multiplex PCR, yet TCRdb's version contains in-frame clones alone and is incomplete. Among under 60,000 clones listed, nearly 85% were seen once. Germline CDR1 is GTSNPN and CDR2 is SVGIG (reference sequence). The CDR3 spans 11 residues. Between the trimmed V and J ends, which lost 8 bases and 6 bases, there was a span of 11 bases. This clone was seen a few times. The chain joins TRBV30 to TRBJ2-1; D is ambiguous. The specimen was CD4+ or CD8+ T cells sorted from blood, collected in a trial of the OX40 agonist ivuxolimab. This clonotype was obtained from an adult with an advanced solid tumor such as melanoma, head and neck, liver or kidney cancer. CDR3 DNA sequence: TGTGCCCGCCAGAGGAGCAATGAGCAGTTCTTC. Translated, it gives CARQRSNEQFF.